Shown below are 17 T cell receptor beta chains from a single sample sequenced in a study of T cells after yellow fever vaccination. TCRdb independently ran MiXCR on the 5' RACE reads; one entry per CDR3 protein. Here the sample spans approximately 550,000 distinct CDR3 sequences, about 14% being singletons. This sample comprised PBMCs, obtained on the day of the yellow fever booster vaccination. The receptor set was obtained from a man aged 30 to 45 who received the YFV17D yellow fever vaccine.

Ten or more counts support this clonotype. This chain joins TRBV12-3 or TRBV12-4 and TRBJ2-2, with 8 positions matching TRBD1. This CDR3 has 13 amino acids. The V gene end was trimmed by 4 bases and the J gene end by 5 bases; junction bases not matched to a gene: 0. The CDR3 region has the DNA TGTGCCAGCAGTTACAGGGGGACCGGGGAGCTGTTTTTT. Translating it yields CASSYRGTGELFF.

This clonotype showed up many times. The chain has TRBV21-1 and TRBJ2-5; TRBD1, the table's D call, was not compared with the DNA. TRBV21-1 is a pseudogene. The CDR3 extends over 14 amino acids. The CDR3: CASSLSRRAETQYF. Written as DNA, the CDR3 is TGTGCCAGCAGCTTGTCCCGGCGAGCGGAGACCCAGTACTTC.

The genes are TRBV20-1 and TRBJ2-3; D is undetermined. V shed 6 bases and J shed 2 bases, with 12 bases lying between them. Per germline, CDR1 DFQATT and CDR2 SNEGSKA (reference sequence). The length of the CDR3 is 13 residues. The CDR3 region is CSAPTNPTDTQYF. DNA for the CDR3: TGCAGTGCCCCAACTAACCCCACAGATACGCAGTATTTT.

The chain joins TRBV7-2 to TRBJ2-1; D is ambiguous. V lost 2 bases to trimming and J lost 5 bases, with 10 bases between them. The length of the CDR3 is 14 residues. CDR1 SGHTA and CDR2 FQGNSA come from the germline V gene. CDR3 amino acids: CASSLSPLHNEQFF. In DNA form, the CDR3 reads TGTGCCAGCAGCTTATCGCCGCTCCACAATGAGCAGTTCTTC. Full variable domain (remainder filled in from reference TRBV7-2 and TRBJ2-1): GAGVSQSPSNKVTEKGKDVELRCDPISGHTALYWYRQSLGQGLEFLIYFQGNSAPDKSGLPSDRFSAERTGGSVSTLTIQRTQQEDSAVYLCASSLSPLHNEQFFGPGTRLTVL.

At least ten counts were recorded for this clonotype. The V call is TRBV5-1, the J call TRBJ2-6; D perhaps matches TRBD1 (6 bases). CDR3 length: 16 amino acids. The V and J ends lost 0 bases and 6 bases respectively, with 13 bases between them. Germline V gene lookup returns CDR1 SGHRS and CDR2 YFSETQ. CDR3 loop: CASSLAGGGLANVLTF. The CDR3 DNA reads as TGCGCCAGCAGCTTGGCCGGTGGGGGCCTGGCCAACGTCCTGACTTTC.

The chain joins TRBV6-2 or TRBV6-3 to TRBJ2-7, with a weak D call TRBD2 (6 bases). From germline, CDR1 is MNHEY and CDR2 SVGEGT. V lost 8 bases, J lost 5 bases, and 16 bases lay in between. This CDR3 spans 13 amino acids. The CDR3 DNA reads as TGTGCCAGCGGACTACCACCGGGGGACGAGCAGTACTTC. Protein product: CASGLPPGDEQYF.

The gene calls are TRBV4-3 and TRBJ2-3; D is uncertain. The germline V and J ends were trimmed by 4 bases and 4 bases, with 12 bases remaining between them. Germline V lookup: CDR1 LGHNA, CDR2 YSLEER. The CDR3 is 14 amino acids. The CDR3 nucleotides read TGCGCCAGCAGCCCCGTCGCCGCCGCAGATACGCAGTATTTT. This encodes CASSPVAAADTQYF.

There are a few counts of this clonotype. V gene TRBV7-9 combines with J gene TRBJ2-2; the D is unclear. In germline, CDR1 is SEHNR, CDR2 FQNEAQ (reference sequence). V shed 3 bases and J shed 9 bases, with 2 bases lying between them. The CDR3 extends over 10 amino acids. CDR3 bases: TGTGCCAGCAGCTTCAGGGAGCTGTTTTTT. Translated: CASSFRELFF.

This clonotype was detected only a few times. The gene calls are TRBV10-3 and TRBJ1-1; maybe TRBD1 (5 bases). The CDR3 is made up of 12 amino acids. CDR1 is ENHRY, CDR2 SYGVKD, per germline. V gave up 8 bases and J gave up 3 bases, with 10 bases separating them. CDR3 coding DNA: TGTGCCATCGCCCGGGGGGACACTGAAGCTTTCTTT. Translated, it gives CAIARGDTEAFF.

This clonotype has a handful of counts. The CDR3 loop reads CASSLRDRGRDPAFF. In DNA, the CDR3 is TGTGCCAGCAGTTTACGGGACAGGGGGCGCGATCCGGCTTTCTTT. The rearrangement uses TRBV12-3 or TRBV12-4 and TRBJ1-1; 12 bases line up with TRBD1. Losses at the gene ends were 2 bases for V and 11 bases for J; bases not matched to a gene: 9. The CDR3 spans 15 residues.

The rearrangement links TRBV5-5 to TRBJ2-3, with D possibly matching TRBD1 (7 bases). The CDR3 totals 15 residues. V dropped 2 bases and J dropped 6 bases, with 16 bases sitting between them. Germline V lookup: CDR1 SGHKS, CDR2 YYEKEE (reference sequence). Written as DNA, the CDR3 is TGTGCCAGCAGCTTTCAGCGTGCAGGGGGGGATACGCAGTATTTT. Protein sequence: CASSFQRAGGDTQYF.

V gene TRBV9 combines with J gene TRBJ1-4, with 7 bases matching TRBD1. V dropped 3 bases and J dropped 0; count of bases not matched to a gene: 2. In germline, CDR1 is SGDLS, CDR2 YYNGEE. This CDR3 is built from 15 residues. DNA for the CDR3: TGTGCCAGCAGCGCGCAGGGGGCAACTAATGAAAAACTGTTTTTT. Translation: CASSAQGATNEKLFF.

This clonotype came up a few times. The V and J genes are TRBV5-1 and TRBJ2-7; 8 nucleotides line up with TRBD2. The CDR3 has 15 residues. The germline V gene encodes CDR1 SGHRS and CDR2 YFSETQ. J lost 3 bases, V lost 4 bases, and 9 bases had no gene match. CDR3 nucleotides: TGCGCCAGCAGCGCCCAGACTAGCGTGATCTACGAGCAGTACTTC. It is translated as CASSAQTSVIYEQYF.

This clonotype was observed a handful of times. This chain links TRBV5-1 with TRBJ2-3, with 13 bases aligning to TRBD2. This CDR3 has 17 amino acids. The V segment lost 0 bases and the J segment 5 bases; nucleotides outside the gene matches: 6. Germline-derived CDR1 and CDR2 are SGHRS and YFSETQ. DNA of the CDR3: TGCGCCAGCAGCTTGGCACTAGCGGGAGGGCCGCAAGATACGCAGTATTTT. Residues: CASSLALAGGPQDTQYF.

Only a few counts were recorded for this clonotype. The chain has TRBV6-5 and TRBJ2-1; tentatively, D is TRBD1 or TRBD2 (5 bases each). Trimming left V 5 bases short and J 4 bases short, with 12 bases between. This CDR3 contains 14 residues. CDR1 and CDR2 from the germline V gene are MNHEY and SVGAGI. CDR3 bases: TGTGCCAGCAGTCACACCGGGGCTTACAATGAGCAGTTCTTC. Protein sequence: CASSHTGAYNEQFF.

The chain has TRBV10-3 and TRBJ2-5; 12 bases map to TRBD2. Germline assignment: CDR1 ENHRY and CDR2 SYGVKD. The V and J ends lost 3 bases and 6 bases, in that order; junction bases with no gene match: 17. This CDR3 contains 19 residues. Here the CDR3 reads CAISDETSGSKPKGKTQYF. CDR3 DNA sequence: TGTGCCATCAGTGATGAGACTAGCGGGAGTAAGCCCAAAGGGAAGACCCAGTACTTC.

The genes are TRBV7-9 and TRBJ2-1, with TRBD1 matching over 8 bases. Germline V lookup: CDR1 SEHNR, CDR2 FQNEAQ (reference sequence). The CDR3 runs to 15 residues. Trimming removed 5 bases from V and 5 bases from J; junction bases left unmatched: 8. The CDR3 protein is CASSPPGGQDNEQFF. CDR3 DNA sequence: TGTGCCAGCAGCCCTCCAGGGGGCCAGGACAATGAGCAGTTCTTC.